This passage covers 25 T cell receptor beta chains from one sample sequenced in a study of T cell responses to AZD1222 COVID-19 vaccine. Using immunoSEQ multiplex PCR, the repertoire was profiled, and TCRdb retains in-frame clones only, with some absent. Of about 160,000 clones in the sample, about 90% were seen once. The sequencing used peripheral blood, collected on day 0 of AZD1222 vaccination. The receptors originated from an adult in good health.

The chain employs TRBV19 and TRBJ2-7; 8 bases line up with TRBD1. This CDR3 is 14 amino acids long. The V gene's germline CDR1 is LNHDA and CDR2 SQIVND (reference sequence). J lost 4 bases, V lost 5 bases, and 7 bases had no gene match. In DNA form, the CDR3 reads TGTGCCAGTAGTCCGCCGGACAGGGTTTACGAGCAGTACTTC. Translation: CASSPPDRVYEQYF.

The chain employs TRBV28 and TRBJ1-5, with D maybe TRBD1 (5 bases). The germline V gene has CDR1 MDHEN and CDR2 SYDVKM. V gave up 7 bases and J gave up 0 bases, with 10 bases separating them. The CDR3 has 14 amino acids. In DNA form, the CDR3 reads TGTGCCAGCATTTCTCAGGGTAGCAATCAGCCCCAGCATTTT. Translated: CASISQGSNQPQHF.

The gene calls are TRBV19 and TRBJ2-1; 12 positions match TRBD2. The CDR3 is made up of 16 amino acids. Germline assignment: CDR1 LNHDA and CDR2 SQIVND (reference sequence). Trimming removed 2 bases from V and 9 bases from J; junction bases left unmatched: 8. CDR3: CASSIRLAGGPGEQFF. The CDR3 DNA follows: TGTGCCAGTAGTATACGGCTAGCGGGGGGGCCAGGTGAGCAGTTCTTC.

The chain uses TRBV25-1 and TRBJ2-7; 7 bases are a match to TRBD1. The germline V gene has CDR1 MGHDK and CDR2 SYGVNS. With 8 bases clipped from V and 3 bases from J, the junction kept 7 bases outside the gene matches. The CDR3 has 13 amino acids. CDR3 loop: CASQMGQNYEQYF. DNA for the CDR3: TGTGCCAGCCAGATGGGACAGAACTACGAGCAGTACTTC.

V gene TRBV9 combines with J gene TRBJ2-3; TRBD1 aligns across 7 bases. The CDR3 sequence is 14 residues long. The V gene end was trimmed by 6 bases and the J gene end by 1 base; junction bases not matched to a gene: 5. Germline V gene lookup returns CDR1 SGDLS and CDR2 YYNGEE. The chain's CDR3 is CASTRTGGTDTQYF. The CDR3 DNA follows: TGTGCCAGCACCAGGACAGGTGGCACAGATACGCAGTATTTT.

CDR3: CASSPQPDNEQFF. DNA of the CDR3: TGTGCCAGCTCACCACAACCAGACAATGAGCAGTTCTTC. The chain couples TRBV18 to TRBJ2-1; D gene uncertain. Germline V gene data show CDR1 as KGHSH and CDR2 as LQKENI. The CDR3 sequence is 13 residues long. V lost 1 base to trimming and J lost 5 bases, with 6 bases between them.

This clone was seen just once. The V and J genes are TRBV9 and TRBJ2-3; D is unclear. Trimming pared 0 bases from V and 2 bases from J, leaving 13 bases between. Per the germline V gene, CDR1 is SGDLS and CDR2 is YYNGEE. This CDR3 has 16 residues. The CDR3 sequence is CASSVANPPLTDTQYF. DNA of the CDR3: TGTGCCAGCAGCGTAGCTAACCCCCCTCTCACAGATACGCAGTATTTT.

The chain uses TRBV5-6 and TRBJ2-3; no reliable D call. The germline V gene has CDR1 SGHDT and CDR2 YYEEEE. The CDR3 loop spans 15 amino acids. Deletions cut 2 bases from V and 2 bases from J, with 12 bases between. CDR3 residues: CASSFKGGPTDTQYF. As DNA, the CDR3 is TGTGCCAGCAGCTTTAAGGGCGGACCCACAGATACGCAGTATTTT. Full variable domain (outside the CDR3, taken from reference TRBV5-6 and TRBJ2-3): DAGVTQSPTHLIKTRGQQVTLRCSPKSGHDTVSWYQQALGQGPQFIFQYYEEEERQRGNFPDRFSGHQFPNYSSELNVNALLLGDSALYLCASSFKGGPTDTQYFGPGTRLTVL.

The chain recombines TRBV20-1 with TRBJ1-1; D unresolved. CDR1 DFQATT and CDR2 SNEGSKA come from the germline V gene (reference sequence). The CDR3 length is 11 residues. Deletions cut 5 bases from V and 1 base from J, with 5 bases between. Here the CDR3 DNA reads TGCAGTGCTGGGCGGAACACTGAAGCTTTCTTT. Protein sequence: CSAGRNTEAFF.

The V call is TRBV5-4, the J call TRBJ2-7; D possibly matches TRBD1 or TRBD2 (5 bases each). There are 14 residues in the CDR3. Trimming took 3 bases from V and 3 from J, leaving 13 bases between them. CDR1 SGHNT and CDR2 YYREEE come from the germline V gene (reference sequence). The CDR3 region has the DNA TGTGCCAGCAGCTCTCCGGGACCCAACTACGAGCAGTACTTC. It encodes CASSSPGPNYEQYF.

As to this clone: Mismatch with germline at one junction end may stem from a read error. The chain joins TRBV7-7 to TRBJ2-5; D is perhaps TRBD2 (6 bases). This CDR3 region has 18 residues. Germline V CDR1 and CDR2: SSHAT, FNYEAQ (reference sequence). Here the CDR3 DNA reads TGTGCTAGCATCCGAACCCTTACAGGACCTGGGGGGAAAGAGACCCAGTACTTC. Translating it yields CASIRTLTGPGGKETQYF. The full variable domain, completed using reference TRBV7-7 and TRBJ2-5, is GAGVSQSPRYKVTKRGQDVTLRCDPISSHATLYWYQQALGQGPEFLTYFNYEAQPDKSGLPSDRFSAERPEGSISTLTIQRTEQRDSAMYRCASIRTLTGPGGKETQYFGPGTRLLVL.

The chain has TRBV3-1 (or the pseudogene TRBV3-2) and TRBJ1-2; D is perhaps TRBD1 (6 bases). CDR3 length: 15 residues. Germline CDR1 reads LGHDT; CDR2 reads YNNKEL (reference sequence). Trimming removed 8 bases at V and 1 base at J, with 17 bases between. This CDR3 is CASSRGEAFNYGYTF. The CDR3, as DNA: TGTGCCAGCTCTAGGGGGGAAGCTTTTAACTATGGCTACACCTTC.

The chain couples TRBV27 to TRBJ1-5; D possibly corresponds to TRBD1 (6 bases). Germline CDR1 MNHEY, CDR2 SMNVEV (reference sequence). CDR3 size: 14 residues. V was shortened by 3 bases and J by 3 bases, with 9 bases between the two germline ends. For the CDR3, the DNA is TGTGCCAGCAGTTTTACAGGGACCAATCAGCCCCAGCATTTT. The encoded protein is CASSFTGTNQPQHF.

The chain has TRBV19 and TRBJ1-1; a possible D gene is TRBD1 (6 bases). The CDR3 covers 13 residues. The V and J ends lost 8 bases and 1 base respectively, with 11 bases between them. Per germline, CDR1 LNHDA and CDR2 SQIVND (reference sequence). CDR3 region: CASGEQGNTEAFF. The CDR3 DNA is TGTGCCAGTGGGGAACAGGGGAACACTGAAGCTTTCTTT.

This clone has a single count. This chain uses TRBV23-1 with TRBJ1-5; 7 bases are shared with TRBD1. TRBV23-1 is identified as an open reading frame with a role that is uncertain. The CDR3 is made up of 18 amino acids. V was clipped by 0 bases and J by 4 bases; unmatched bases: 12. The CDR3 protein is CASSQSYNDREGNQPQHF. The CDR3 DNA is TGCGCCAGCAGTCAATCGTATAATGACAGGGAAGGTAATCAGCCCCAGCATTTT.

The DNA for the CDR3 is TGTGCCACCAGTGATTCAACCCGGGACCGTCAGCAGCATTTT. Amino acids: CATSDSTRDRQQHF. The gene calls are TRBV24-1 and TRBJ1-5; D is possibly TRBD1 (5 bases). The ends were cut back, 2 bases at V and 13 bases at J, with 17 bases in the middle. The V gene's germline CDR1 is KGHDR and CDR2 SFDVKD. This CDR3 contains 14 residues.

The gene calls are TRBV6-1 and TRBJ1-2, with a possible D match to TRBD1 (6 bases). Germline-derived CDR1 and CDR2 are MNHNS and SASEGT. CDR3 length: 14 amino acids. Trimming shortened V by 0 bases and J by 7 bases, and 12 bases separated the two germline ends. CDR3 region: CASSEAGGLRGYTF. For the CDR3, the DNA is TGTGCCAGCAGTGAAGCGGGGGGGCTACGTGGCTACACCTTC.

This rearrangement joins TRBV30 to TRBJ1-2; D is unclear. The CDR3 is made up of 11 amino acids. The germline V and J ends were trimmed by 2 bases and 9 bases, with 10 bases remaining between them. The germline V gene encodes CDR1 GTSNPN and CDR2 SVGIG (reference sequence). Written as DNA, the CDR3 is TGTGCCTGGAGTCCCCAGACACGCTACACCTTC. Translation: CAWSPQTRYTF.

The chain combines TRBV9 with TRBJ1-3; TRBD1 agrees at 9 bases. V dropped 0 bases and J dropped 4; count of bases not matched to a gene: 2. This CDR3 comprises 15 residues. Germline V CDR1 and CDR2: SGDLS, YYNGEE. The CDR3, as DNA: TGTGCCAGCAGCGTAGCAACAGGGGGCGGAAACACCATATATTTT. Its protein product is CASSVATGGGNTIYF.

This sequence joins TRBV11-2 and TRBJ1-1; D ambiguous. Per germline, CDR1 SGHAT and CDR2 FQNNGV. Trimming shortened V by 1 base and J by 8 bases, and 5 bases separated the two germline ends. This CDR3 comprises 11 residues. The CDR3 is CASSLGSEAFF. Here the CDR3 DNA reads TGTGCCAGCAGCTTAGGCTCCGAAGCTTTCTTT. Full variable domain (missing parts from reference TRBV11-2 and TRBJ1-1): EAGVAQSPRYKIIEKRQSVAFWCNPISGHATLYWYQQILGQGPKLLIQFQNNGVVDDSQLPKDRFSAERLKGVDSTLKIQPAKLEDSAVYLCASSLGSEAFFGQGTRLTVV.

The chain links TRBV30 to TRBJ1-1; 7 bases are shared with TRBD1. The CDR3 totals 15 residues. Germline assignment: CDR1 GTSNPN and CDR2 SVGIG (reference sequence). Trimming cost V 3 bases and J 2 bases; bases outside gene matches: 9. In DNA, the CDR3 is TGTGCCTGGAGAGACTTTGGGACAGCCAACACTGAAGCTTTCTTT. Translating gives CAWRDFGTANTEAFF.

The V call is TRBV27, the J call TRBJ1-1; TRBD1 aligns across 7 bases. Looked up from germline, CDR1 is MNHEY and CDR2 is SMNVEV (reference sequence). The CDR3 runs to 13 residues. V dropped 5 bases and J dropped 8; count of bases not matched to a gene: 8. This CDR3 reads CASSGQQDREAFF. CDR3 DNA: TGTGCCAGCAGTGGGCAACAGGACAGGGAAGCTTTCTTT.

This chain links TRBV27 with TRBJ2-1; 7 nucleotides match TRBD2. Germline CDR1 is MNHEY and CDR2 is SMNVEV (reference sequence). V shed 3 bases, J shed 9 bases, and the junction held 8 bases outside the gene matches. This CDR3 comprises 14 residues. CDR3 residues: CASSLTSLYGEQFF. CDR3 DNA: TGTGCCAGCAGTTTGACTAGCCTATACGGTGAGCAGTTCTTC.

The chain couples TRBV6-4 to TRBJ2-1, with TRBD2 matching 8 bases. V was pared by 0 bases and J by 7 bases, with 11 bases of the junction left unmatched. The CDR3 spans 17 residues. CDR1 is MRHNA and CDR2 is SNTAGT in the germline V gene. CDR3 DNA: TGTGCCAGCAGTGACTCTGGGCGGGGGGTCCGAGGGAATGAGCAGTTCTTC. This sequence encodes CASSDSGRGVRGNEQFF.

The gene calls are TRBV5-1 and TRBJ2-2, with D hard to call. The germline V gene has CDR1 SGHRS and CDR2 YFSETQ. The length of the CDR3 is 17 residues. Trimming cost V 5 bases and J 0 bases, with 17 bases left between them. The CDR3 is CASSLPHYGPNTGELFF. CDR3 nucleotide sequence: TGCGCCAGCAGTTTGCCCCATTACGGACCGAACACCGGGGAGCTGTTTTTT.